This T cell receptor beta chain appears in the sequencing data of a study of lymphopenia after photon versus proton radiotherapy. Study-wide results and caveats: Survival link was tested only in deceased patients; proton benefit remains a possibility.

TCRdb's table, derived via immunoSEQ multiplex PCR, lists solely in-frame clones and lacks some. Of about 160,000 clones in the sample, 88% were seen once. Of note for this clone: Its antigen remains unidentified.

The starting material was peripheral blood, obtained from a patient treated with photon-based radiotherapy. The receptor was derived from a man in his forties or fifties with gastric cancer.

The DNA of the CDR3 is TGTGCCAGCAGCTTGGGACAGGGGGGACACACAGATACGCAGTATTTT. This codes for CASSLGQGGHTDTQYF. The chain combines TRBV5-4 with TRBJ2-3, with 9 bases matching TRBD1. J lost 2 bases, V lost 0 bases, and 4 bases had no gene match. Looked up from germline, CDR1 is SGHNT and CDR2 is YYREEE (reference sequence). The CDR3 spans 16 residues.